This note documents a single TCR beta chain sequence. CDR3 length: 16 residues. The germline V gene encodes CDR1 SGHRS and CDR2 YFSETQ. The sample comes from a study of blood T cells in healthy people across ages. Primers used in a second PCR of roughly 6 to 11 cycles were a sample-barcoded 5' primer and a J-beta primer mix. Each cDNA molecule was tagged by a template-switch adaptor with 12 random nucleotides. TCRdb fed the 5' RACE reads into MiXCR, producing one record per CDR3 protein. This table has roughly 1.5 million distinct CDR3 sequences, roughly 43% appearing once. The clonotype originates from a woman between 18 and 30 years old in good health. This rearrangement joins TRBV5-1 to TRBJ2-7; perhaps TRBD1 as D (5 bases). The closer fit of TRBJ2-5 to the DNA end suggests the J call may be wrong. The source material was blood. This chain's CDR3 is CASSLSPGSGTQTQYF. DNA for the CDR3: TGCGCCAGCAGCTTGAGCCCAGGGTCAGGCACACAGACCCAGTACTTC.